Included here is one TCR beta chain sequence, with context. Its antigen is as yet unknown. This entry is derived from a study of CD8 T cells in ankylosing spondylitis. Study observations and caveats: Researchers report that disease-linked clones proved CD8+ and relatively rare in peripheral blood. Disease-linked clones reportedly showed significant enrichment in matched ankylosing spondylitis synovial fluid.

Germline CDR1 reads ENHRY; CDR2 reads SYGVKD. Trimming at V came to 7 bases and at J to 5 bases, leaving 12 bases not matched to a gene. CDR3 size: 16 residues. TCRdb used MiXCR to reprocess the 5' RACE reads, holding one entry per CDR3 protein. The repertoire holds over 150,000 distinct CDR3 sequences, with 15% to 20% as singletons. The clonotype originates from a male donor under 35 with ankylosing spondylitis or in good health (not recorded which). The source material was blood, either unsorted or a sorted T cell fraction (not recorded which). The chain links TRBV10-3 to TRBJ2-5, with 11 bases aligning to TRBD2. CDR3 loop: CAINSGRDPGDETQYF. CDR3 coding DNA: TGTGCCATCAATAGCGGGAGGGACCCCGGAGATGAGACCCAGTACTTC.